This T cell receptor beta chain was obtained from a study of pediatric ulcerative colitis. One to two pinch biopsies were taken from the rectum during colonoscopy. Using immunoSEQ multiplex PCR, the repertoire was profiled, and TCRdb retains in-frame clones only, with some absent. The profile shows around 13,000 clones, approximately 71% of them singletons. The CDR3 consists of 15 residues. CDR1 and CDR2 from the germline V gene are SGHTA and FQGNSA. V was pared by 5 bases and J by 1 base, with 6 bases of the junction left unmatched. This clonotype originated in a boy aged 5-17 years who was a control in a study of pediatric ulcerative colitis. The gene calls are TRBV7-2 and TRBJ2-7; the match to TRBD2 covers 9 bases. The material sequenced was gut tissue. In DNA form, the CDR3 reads TGTGCCAGCAGCCCGAGCGGGGGGTCATCCTACGAGCAGTACTTC. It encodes CASSPSGGSSYEQYF.